The rows below give T cell receptor beta chains drawn from one sample of a study of shared clonotypes between healthy human individuals. Only in-frame clones appear in the TCRdb table, and some are missing; sequencing was by immunoSEQ multiplex PCR. The sample carries around 2,100,000 clones, about 95% recorded once. Sample: naive CD8+ T cells sorted from blood. These receptors came from a man in his late teens or twenties in good health. Both conserved end residues are part of each CDR3. A D gene is named only where the DNA matches it firmly. Clone size is given for some rows only: seen once, a few or many times, or a class if the clone is expanded.

clone_size j_call v_call d_call cdr3_aa cdr3_nt
once TRBJ2-7 TRBV4-2 . CASSQDRGHEQYF TGTGCCAGCAGCCAAGACCGGGGCCACGAGCAGTACTTC
. TRBJ2-1 TRBV4-3 . CASSQDGASSYNEQFF TGCGCCAGCAGCCAAGATGGGGCGAGCTCCTACAATGAGCAGTTCTTC
. TRBJ2-2 TRBV6-4 . CASSQSADTGELFF TGTGCCAGCAGTCAATCCGCCGACACCGGGGAGCTGTTTTTT
. TRBJ2-7 TRBV29-1 . CSVTPDNYEQYF TGCAGCGTAACCCCTGACAACTACGAGCAGTACTTC
. TRBJ2-1 TRBV4-3 . CASSHRDFSYNEQFF TGCGCCAGCAGTCACCGGGACTTCTCCTACAATGAGCAGTTCTTC
. TRBJ2-7 TRBV19 . CASSSSQGHYEQYF TGTGCCAGTAGTTCCTCCCAGGGACACTACGAGCAGTACTTC
. TRBJ2-1 TRBV6-1 TRBD2 CASSEGRTSPNEQFF TGTGCCAGCAGTGAAGGTAGGACTAGCCCCAATGAGCAGTTCTTC
. TRBJ1-6 TRBV6-1 . CASSGRYSSPLHF TGTGCCAGCAGTGGACGTTATTCGTCACCCCTCCACTTT
. TRBJ2-6 TRBV5-4 . CASSLRGSGANVLTF TGTGCCAGCAGCTTGCGCGGGTCTGGGGCCAACGTCCTGACTTTC
once TRBJ1-5 TRBV27 . CASSYFQGQPQHF TGTGCCAGCAGTTATTTTCAGGGGCAGCCCCAGCATTTT
. TRBJ1-1 TRBV27 . CASSFAGKNTEAFF TGTGCCAGCAGTTTCGCCGGGAAGAACACTGAAGCTTTCTTT
. TRBJ2-5 TRBV7-3 TRBD1 CASSLMTGGTETQYF TGTGCCAGCAGCTTGATGACAGGGGGTACTGAGACCCAGTACTTC
. TRBJ1-1 TRBV4-1 TRBD1 CASSYGTGNTEAFF TGCGCCAGCAGCTACGGGACAGGGAACACTGAAGCTTTCTTT
. TRBJ2-3 TRBV5-1 TRBD1 CASSWGTGMGPDTQYF TGCGCCAGCAGCTGGGGGACAGGGATGGGGCCAGATACGCAGTATTTT
. TRBJ1-3 TRBV5-4 . CASSLNGGNTIYF TGTGCCAGCAGCTTAAATGGCGGAAACACCATATATTTT
. TRBJ2-1 TRBV6-6 TRBD1 CASSYLPGQGEDEQFF TGTGCCAGCAGTTACCTCCCGGGACAGGGGGAGGATGAGCAGTTCTTC
. TRBJ2-7 TRBV11-2 . CASSLGASYEQYF TGTGCCAGCAGCTTAGGGGCTAGCTACGAGCAGTACTTC
. TRBJ1-2 TRBV5-4 . CASSIFFGHVGYTF TGTGCCAGCAGCATATTCTTCGGGCACGTAGGCTACACCTTC
. TRBJ1-2 TRBV5-6 . CASSLSAGYTF TGTGCCAGCAGCTTGAGCGCTGGCTACACCTTC
once TRBJ2-7 TRBV9 TRBD2 CASSVSSGTYEQYF TGTGCCAGCAGCGTGTCTAGCGGGACCTACGAGCAGTACTTC
once TRBJ2-1 TRBV7-8 TRBD2 CASSLVGGGYNEQFF TGTGCCAGCAGCTTAGTGGGCGGGGGGTACAATGAGCAGTTCTTC
. TRBJ1-1 TRBV29-1 TRBD1 CSHRGLGVTEAFF TGCAGCCACAGGGGGCTCGGAGTCACTGAAGCTTTCTTT
. TRBJ2-3 TRBV7-3 TRBD2 CASSTSLAGGITDTQYF TGTGCCAGCAGCACCTCCCTGGCGGGGGGAATCACAGATACGCAGTATTTT
. TRBJ2-1 TRBV13 . CASSLGTNEQFF TGTGCCAGCAGCTTGGGGACCAATGAGCAGTTCTTC
. TRBJ2-7 TRBV6-1 TRBD2 CASSATSLPAYEQYF TGTGCCAGCAGTGCGACTAGCCTTCCTGCCTACGAGCAGTACTTC
. TRBJ2-7 TRBV9 TRBD1 CASNPSGTGLYEQYF TGTGCCAGCAACCCATCCGGGACAGGGCTCTACGAGCAGTACTTC
. TRBJ2-5 TRBV28 . CASSPTGSLETQYF TGTGCCAGCAGTCCCACAGGGAGTTTAGAGACCCAGTACTTC
. TRBJ1-3 TRBV19 . CASSIETGNTIYF TGTGCCAGTAGTATAGAGACGGGAAACACCATATATTTT
. TRBJ1-5 TRBV7-3 . CASSPEEILGNQPQHF TGTGCCAGCAGCCCTGAGGAGATCTTAGGCAATCAGCCCCAGCATTTT
. TRBJ2-7 TRBV6-1 TRBD2 CASRTGTSAAYEQYF TGTGCCAGCCGTACCGGGACTAGCGCGGCCTACGAGCAGTACTTC
. TRBJ2-1 TRBV5-5 . CASSYWTALLEQFF TGTGCCAGCAGCTACTGGACAGCCCTTTTGGAGCAGTTCTTC
. TRBJ2-7 TRBV6-1 . CASSEGGGSVGEQYF TGTGCCAGCAGCGAGGGAGGGGGATCCGTGGGGGAGCAGTACTTC
. TRBJ2-1 TRBV7-2 TRBD2 CASSSWTSGGAVEQFF TGTGCCAGCAGCTCCTGGACTAGCGGGGGGGCAGTTGAGCAGTTCTTC
. TRBJ2-1 TRBV6-5 TRBD2 CASSYLAGGYNEQFF TGTGCCAGCAGTTACCTTGCGGGGGGTTACAATGAGCAGTTCTTC
. TRBJ2-5 TRBV7-8 . CASTRSGVQETQYF TGTGCCAGCACCCGTAGCGGAGTGCAAGAGACCCAGTACTTC
. TRBJ1-6 TRBV5-6 TRBD1 CASSSGTGIVPLHF TGTGCCAGCTCTTCGGGGACAGGGATCGTACCCCTCCACTTT
. TRBJ2-5 TRBV11-1 . CASSLARGGQAPRETQYF TGTGCCAGCAGCTTAGCCAGAGGAGGTCAGGCCCCCCGAGAGACCCAGTACTTC
. TRBJ2-1 TRBV27 . CASSFSQKGYNEQFF TGTGCCAGCAGTTTTTCGCAGAAAGGGTACAATGAGCAGTTCTTC
. TRBJ1-1 TRBV11-2 . CASSLERNTEAFF TGTGCCAGCAGCTTAGAACGGAACACTGAAGCTTTCTTT
. TRBJ2-1 TRBV4-1 TRBD2 CASSQAPAGVLYEQFF TGCGCCAGCAGCCAAGCCCCAGCGGGAGTTCTATATGAGCAGTTCTTC
. TRBJ2-7 TRBV10-3 . CAINPGGLLYEQYF TGTGCCATCAACCCAGGGGGGTTGCTCTACGAGCAGTACTTC
. TRBJ1-1 TRBV29-1 . CSVGAGRGTEAFF TGCAGCGTTGGAGCAGGGAGGGGGACTGAAGCTTTCTTT
few TRBJ1-2 TRBV6-5 . CASSYSRVAYGYTF TGTGCCAGCAGTTACTCACGGGTGGCCTATGGCTACACCTTC
. TRBJ2-7 TRBV7-9 TRBD2 CASSLGTSGGYEQYF TGTGCCAGCAGCTTAGGGACTAGCGGGGGCTACGAGCAGTACTTC
. TRBJ1-6 TRBV21-1 . CASSNPPAGPGNSPLHF TGTGCCAGCAGCAACCCACCCGCCGGTCCAGGTAATTCACCCCTCCACTTT
. TRBJ1-2 TRBV6-5 . CASSYSESPSGYTF TGTGCCAGCAGTTACTCGGAGTCCCCCAGTGGCTACACCTTC
. TRBJ2-1 TRBV6-5 . CASSYSAGPREQFF TGTGCCAGCAGTTACTCGGCAGGGCCGCGTGAGCAGTTCTTC
once TRBJ2-3 TRBV25-1 TRBD2 CASSDSERGGFSDTQYF TGTGCCAGCAGTGATAGTGAGCGGGGGGGCTTTTCGGATACGCAGTATTTT
. TRBJ2-7 TRBV7-2 . CASSRSSYEQYF TGTGCCAGCAGCCGGAGCTCCTACGAGCAGTACTTC
. TRBJ1-2 TRBV28 . CASSLQGSNYGYTF TGTGCCAGCAGTCTTCAGGGGTCGAACTATGGCTACACCTTC
. TRBJ2-2 TRBV11-3 . CASSVGHGELFF TGTGCCAGCAGCGTCGGACACGGGGAGCTGTTTTTT
. TRBJ2-2 TRBV15 TRBD2 CATSRELAGGLPDTGELFF TGTGCCACCAGCAGAGAACTAGCGGGAGGTCTCCCGGACACCGGGGAGCTGTTTTTT